The table lists the clone carrying this T cell receptor (beta chain) with a count of one. This specimen comes from a study of Ad26.COV2.S vaccination and SARS-CoV-2 variants. Treatment: 15 to 20 received Ad26.COV2.S at low or high dose, single or two shots; about 5 received placebo; per-sample allocation not given. Sampling took place 63 days after the first vaccine or placebo injection. CDR3 length: 11 amino acids. Germline V lookup: CDR1 DFQATT, CDR2 SNEGSKA (reference sequence). Between the trimmed V and J ends, which lost 3 bases and 12 bases, there was a span of 11 bases. TCRdb keeps only in-frame clones here, not all; method: immunoSEQ multiplex PCR. The sample shows more than 300,000 clones, roughly nine tenths of them seen only once.

V is TRBV20-1 and J is TRBJ1-4; the D is unclear. The material was peripheral blood, obtained in a trial of Ad26.COV2.S vaccine versus placebo. This TCR came from a person between 18 and 65 years old who received the Ad26.COV2.S COVID-19 vaccine or a placebo. CDR3 DNA sequence: TGCAGTGCTAGTGACCGACCGGAACTGTTTTTT. It yields the protein CSASDRPELFF.